This entry lists 14 T cell receptor beta chains sequenced from one sample in a study of T cell responses to AZD1222 COVID-19 vaccine. The repertoire was sequenced with immunoSEQ multiplex PCR; TCRdb's copy has only in-frame clones and lacks some. The table has tens of thousands of clones, around 92% seen once. The material sequenced was peripheral blood, taken on day 0 of AZD1222 vaccination. These TCRs come from an adult in good health.

The chain uses TRBV4-2 and TRBJ1-1, with 8 bases that match TRBD1. The CDR3 totals 15 residues. Per germline, CDR1 LGHNA and CDR2 YNFKEQ. J was trimmed by 3 bases and V by 1 base; bases with no gene match: 4. CDR3 loop: CASSQAGQGDTEAFF. The CDR3 DNA sequence: TGTGCCAGCAGCCAAGCCGGACAGGGAGACACTGAAGCTTTCTTT.

The chain combines TRBV11-3 with TRBJ1-1; D is ambiguous. Trimming left V 1 base short and J 3 bases short, with 6 bases between. Germline V lookup: CDR1 SGHNT, CDR2 YENEEA. The CDR3 runs 13 residues. CDR3: CASSLVQYTEAFF. The DNA for the CDR3 is TGTGCCAGCAGCTTAGTCCAATACACTGAAGCTTTCTTT.

The chain links TRBV5-6 to TRBJ2-5; tentative D call: TRBD2 (5 bases). This CDR3 has 14 amino acids. Germline V gives CDR1 SGHDT, CDR2 YYEEEE. Trimming removed 0 bases from V and 5 bases from J, with 11 bases in between. The CDR3 nucleotides are TGTGCCAGCAGCTTGGAACTAGTCCCCGAGACCCAGTACTTC. Its protein product is CASSLELVPETQYF.

The chain employs TRBV28 and TRBJ1-3; maybe TRBD1 (6 bases). V dropped 10 bases and J dropped 6 bases, with 16 bases sitting between them. CDR1 MDHEN and CDR2 SYDVKM come from the germline V gene. This CDR3 region has 13 residues. As DNA, the CDR3 is TGTGCCACCCATCAGCGGGGGCAAAACACCATATATTTT. Translating gives CATHQRGQNTIYF.

In regard to this clone: A read error may produce the germline difference seen at one junction end. The rearrangement joins TRBV7-3 to TRBJ2-7; D gene uncertain. Germline CDR1 reads SGHTA; CDR2 reads FQGTGA. This CDR3 comprises 11 residues. The CDR3, as DNA: TGTGCCAGCAGCGACGGTTCCTTGGTTGACTTC. It encodes CASSDGSLVDF. The complete variable domain, with remaining parts taken from reference TRBV7-3 and TRBJ2-7, reads GAGVSQTPSNKVTEKGKYVELRCDPISGHTALYWYRQSLGQGPEFLIYFQGTGAADDSGLPNDRFFAVRPEGSVSTLKIQRTERGDSAVYLCASSDGSLVDFGPGTRLTVT.

V gene TRBV15 combines with J gene TRBJ1-3, with 7 nucleotides matching TRBD1. The CDR3 covers 15 residues. The V gene end was trimmed by 4 bases and the J gene end by 0 bases; junction bases not matched to a gene: 3. Germline values: CDR1 LNHNV, CDR2 YYDKDF (reference sequence). CDR3 amino acids: CATSNRDSSGNTIYF. CDR3 bases: TGTGCCACCAGCAATAGGGACAGCTCTGGAAACACCATATATTTT. Looking up the rest from reference TRBV15 and TRBJ1-3 gives the full variable domain: DAMVIQNPRYQVTQFGKPVTLSCSQTLNHNVMYWYQQKSSQAPKLLFHYYDKDFNNEADTPDNFQSRRPNTSFCFLDIRSPGLGDTAMYLCATSNRDSSGNTIYFGEGSWLTVV.

This clone has a single count. The chain has TRBV7-6 and TRBJ1-4; perhaps TRBD1 as D (6 bases). CDR1 is SGHVS, CDR2 FNYEAQ, per germline. This CDR3 has 15 residues. V dropped 5 bases and J dropped 4 bases, with 14 bases sitting between them. In DNA, the CDR3 is TGTGCCAGCAGCCGAGGAGGGACACATAATGAAAAACTGTTTTTT. Translated: CASSRGGTHNEKLFF.

The chain has TRBV5-1 and TRBJ1-4, with 12 positions matching TRBD1. V dropped 4 bases and J dropped 7; count of bases not matched to a gene: 5. CDR1 is SGHRS and CDR2 is YFSETQ in the germline V gene. The CDR3 is 15 residues long. The DNA of the CDR3 is TGCGCCAGCAGCCCTGGGACAGGGGGCGGTGAAAAACTGTTTTTT. Translation gives CASSPGTGGGEKLFF.

V gene TRBV3-1 (or the pseudogene TRBV3-2) combines with J gene TRBJ2-3; no reliable D call. CDR3 length: 16 amino acids. Looked up from germline, CDR1 is LGHDT and CDR2 is YNNKEL (reference sequence). Trimming removed 1 base from V and 2 bases from J, with 13 bases in between. The CDR3 reads CASSQATMAFTDTQYF. The DNA for the CDR3 is TGTGCCAGCAGCCAAGCCACCATGGCTTTCACAGATACGCAGTATTTT.

The chain recombines TRBV28 with TRBJ1-2, with D hard to call. Trimming cost V 6 bases and J 8 bases, with 13 bases left between them. The CDR3 length is 12 residues. The V gene's germline CDR1 is MDHEN and CDR2 SYDVKM. The CDR3 nucleotides are TGTGCCAGCAGACGGGCGGGAATAGGCTACACCTTC. Its translation: CASRRAGIGYTF.

The V call is TRBV5-5, the J call TRBJ1-5; D gene unclear. CDR1 and CDR2 from the germline V gene are SGHKS and YYEKEE (reference sequence). The CDR3 loop spans 14 amino acids. V gave up 3 bases and J gave up 3 bases, with 10 bases separating them. The CDR3, as DNA: TGTGCCAGCAGCTCGTGGGTTACCAATCAGCCCCAGCATTTT. It translates to CASSSWVTNQPQHF.

V and J are TRBV5-4 and TRBJ2-5; 7 bases map to TRBD2. The germline V gene has CDR1 SGHNT and CDR2 YYREEE (reference sequence). The V segment lost 0 bases and the J segment 3 bases; nucleotides outside the gene matches: 5. CDR3 size: 15 residues. CDR3 loop: CASSLGGSGEETQYF. The CDR3 bases are TGTGCCAGCAGCTTGGGCGGGAGCGGAGAAGAGACCCAGTACTTC.

The gene calls are TRBV29-1 and TRBJ2-1; 10 positions agree with TRBD1. The CDR3 consists of 13 residues. CDR1 is SQVTM and CDR2 is ANQGSEA in the germline V gene. The junction had 4 bases not matched to a gene; V was cut back by 4 bases and J by 7 bases. As DNA, the CDR3 is TGCAGCGTTGCTGACAGGGGGCTTAATGAGCAGTTCTTC. This translates into CSVADRGLNEQFF.

In this sample, this clone turned up a few times. The chain couples TRBV5-1 to TRBJ1-2; a possible D gene is TRBD1 (6 bases). Trimming took 0 bases from V and 8 from J, leaving 17 bases between them. Germline V gene lookup returns CDR1 SGHRS and CDR2 YFSETQ. The CDR3 covers 15 residues. The chain's CDR3 is CASSLGAGGADGYTF. DNA of the CDR3: TGCGCCAGCAGCTTGGGCGCGGGGGGCGCAGACGGCTACACCTTC.